This TCR beta chain derives from a study of beta chain features in type 1 diabetes. Whole-study results and caveats: Moderate but significant shortening of TCRB CDR3s was recorded in all four CD4+ subsets from Type 1 diabetes patients.

Reverse transcription of all isolated RNA meant that expressed TCRB transcripts were sequenced. Some clones are missing from TCRdb's copy, which holds only in-frame ones; the method was immunoSEQ multiplex PCR. The data contain hundreds of thousands of clones, around an eighth of them singletons. As regards this clone: Antigen specificity is unknown.

This CDR3 contains 12 residues. V was pared by 5 bases and J by 2 bases, with 4 bases between. Germline-derived CDR1 and CDR2 are MNHNY and SVGAGI (reference sequence). The chain recombines TRBV6-6 with TRBJ1-3; D uncertain. Input material: naive CD4+ T cells from blood. This clonotype originated in a man between 18 and 29 years old with type 1 diabetes. The CDR3 sequence: CASSGPGNTIYF. The CDR3, as DNA: TGTGCCAGCAGTGGCCCTGGAAACACCATATATTTT.